This record looks at one T cell receptor beta chain sequence and its context. At one of its ends the junction is not consistent with the germline gene, which may arise from a read error. This sample stems from a study of blood T cell repertoires in COVID-19. Study-wide background: From the United States, Italy and Spain came samples of acute and convalescent COVID-19. The cDNA or gDNA used as material had been derived from T cells, B-cell-depleted T cells, or PBMCs.

The length of the CDR3 is 13 residues. CDR1 is MNHNS and CDR2 is SASEGT in the germline V gene. As processed by the authors: Reference gene primer amplification gave nucleated cell count estimates. Assay: immunoSEQ multiplex PCR; the TCRdb copy retains only in-frame clones and omits some. That table furnishes V, J and clone size, whereas the DNA furnished D and trimming. The data show over 150,000 clones, with about 87% seen just once and about 9.4% held by the top ten. The TCR sequence derives from a woman aged 70-85 years with COVID-19, enrolled during active disease. Specimen: peripheral blood. This sequence joins TRBV6-1 and TRBJ1-6; no definite D call. The DNA for the CDR3 is TGTGCCAGCAGTGAACTAGATAACTCACCCCTCCACTTT. Its protein product is CASSELDNSPLHF.